A single sample is the source of the 20 T cell receptor beta chains below, sequenced in a study of T cell clonality in common variable immunodeficiency. For these TCRs, the target antigens are not known. Profiled with immunoSEQ multiplex PCR; TCRdb holds only in-frame clones, not every one. The sample gives about 5,300 clones, none seen only once, and the top ten clones hold more than 11%. Study-wide points: In common variable immunodeficiency, TCR beta chains reportedly carried fewer deletions and N-nucleotide insertions.

The sequenced material came from peripheral blood mononuclear cells. Every receptor here comes from a human donor with common variable immunodeficiency.

Remarks on this clone: The missing CDR3 end, 3 residues past where the read stops, is filled in from the germline J gene. The V call is TRBV29-1, the J call TRBJ1-4; perhaps TRBD1 as D (5 bases). The CDR3 loop spans 13 amino acids. Trimming removed 5 bases at V and 2 bases at J, with 9 bases between. Germline loops: CDR1 SQVTM, CDR2 ANQGSEA. CDR3 DNA (partial): TGCAGCGTTCAGAGACAGACTAATGAAAAA. This codes for CSVQRQTNEK. The full-length CDR3 reads as CSVQRQTNEKLFF.

At least ten counts were recorded for this clone. The read ends 3 residues early relative to the CDR3; the germline J gene fills the gap. The chain couples TRBV19 to TRBJ1-1; the D is unclear. Germline V gene lookup returns CDR1 LNHDA and CDR2 SQIVND (reference sequence). The CDR3 covers 12 residues. The V and J ends lost 10 bases and 7 bases respectively, with 16 bases between them. The CDR3 is CATSSQGDEAFF. The CDR3 DNA, read in part, is TGTGCCACCTCCTCTCAAGGTGATGAA.

This clone was observed a few times. From the germline J gene comes the end of the CDR3, since the read stops 3 residues before it. The chain couples TRBV7-8 to TRBJ2-5, with TRBD1 as a possible D gene (6 bases). The CDR3 runs to 16 residues. Trimming cost V 1 base and J 3 bases, with 15 bases left between them. The germline gives CDR1 SGHVS, CDR2 FQNEAQ. CDR3 DNA (partial): TGTGCCAGCAGCTTAGATAGGGGGTACGAGGAAGAGACC. Translated, it gives CASSLDRGYEEET. The full CDR3 protein is CASSLDRGYEEETQYF.

This clone has only a few counts. The read finishes 3 residues shy of the CDR3 end, and the germline J gene is used to complete it. The chain carries TRBV19 and TRBJ2-7; 8 bases agree with TRBD1. The CDR3 loop spans 14 amino acids. V trimming: 5 bases; J trimming: 2 bases; junction bases outside the gene matches: 5. CDR1 and CDR2 from the germline V gene are LNHDA and SQIVND (reference sequence). The chain's CDR3 is CASSSWDRPYEQYF. The CDR3 DNA, read in part, is TGTGCCAGTAGTTCCTGGGACAGGCCCTACGAG.

To note about this clone: The CDR3 is cut off 3 residues early in the read; its end comes from the germline J gene. The chain joins TRBV6-1 to TRBJ1-2; a weak D match, TRBD1 (6 bases). The length of the CDR3 is 14 residues. The germline gives CDR1 MNHNS, CDR2 SASEGT. CDR3 sequence reads: CASSETGGREGYTF. The part of the CDR3 DNA that was read is TGTGCCAGCAGTGAAACGGGGGGCCGGGAAGGC.

This clone was counted between two and nine times. The sequenced fragment ends 3 residues before the CDR3 boundary, so the rest is inferred from the germline J gene. The chain has TRBV19 and TRBJ2-1; TRBD2 might be the D (6 bases). The CDR3 consists of 20 residues. The germline V gene has CDR1 LNHDA and CDR2 SQIVND (reference sequence). The ends were cut back, 7 bases at V and 0 bases at J, with 28 bases in the middle. The sequenced part of the CDR3 DNA is TGTGCCAGTATCTCCACCGGGGTTGGGAGTAGCGGACTCTCCTACAATGAG. It yields the protein CASISTGVGSSGLSYNE. The whole CDR3 protein reads CASISTGVGSSGLSYNEQFF. The whole variable domain, remainder taken from reference TRBV19 and TRBJ2-1, is DGGITQSPKYLFRKEGQNVTLSCEQNLNHDAMYWYRQDPGQGLRLIYYSQIVNDFQKGDIAEGYSVSREKKESFPLTVTSAQKNPTAFYLCASISTGVGSSGLSYNEQFFGPGTRLTVL.

This clone was detected many times. The CDR3 extends 3 residues past the end of the read, so its final part is completed from the germline J gene. The chain is built from TRBV20-1 and TRBJ1-3, with TRBD1 matching 11 bases. The J segment lost 2 bases and the V segment lost 4 bases, leaving 7 bases of the junction unmatched. Germline V gene lookup returns CDR1 DFQATT and CDR2 SNEGSKA (reference sequence). The CDR3 has 16 amino acids. The sequenced CDR3 bases are TGCAGTGCTAACGGCGGGGGACAGGGGGCTGGAAACACC. Translation gives CSANGGGQGAGNT. The full CDR3 reads CSANGGGQGAGNTIYF.

The DNA read from the CDR3 is TGTGCCAGTAGTATGGGCCCTCTCAGCTATGACTATGGC. Translated, it gives CASSMGPLSYDYG. The full CDR3 protein is CASSMGPLSYDYGYTF. J is TRBJ1-2 and V is TRBV19, with D unclear. The read gets to within 3 residues of the CDR3 end, and the germline J gene fills in the rest. Trimming stripped 3 bases from V and 3 bases from J, with 17 bases between. The CDR3 runs to 16 residues. Per the germline V gene, CDR1 is LNHDA and CDR2 is SQIVND (reference sequence).

The sample holds a few counts of this clone. The read ends 3 residues early relative to the CDR3; the germline J gene fills the gap. The chain uses TRBV19 and TRBJ1-5, with a tentative D call TRBD1 (5 bases). Germline lookup yields CDR1 LNHDA and CDR2 SQIVND (reference sequence). Trimming left V 7 bases short and J 0 bases short, with 10 bases between. The CDR3 consists of 14 residues. Incomplete CDR3 DNA: TGTGCCAGTACCGACAGCTATAGCAATCAGCCC. The encoded protein is CASTDSYSNQP. The full CDR3 protein is CASTDSYSNQPQHF.

In its sample, this clone was seen many times. The covered CDR3 bases are TGCGCCAGCATGAAGAGCACTAGCACAGATACG. It codes for CASMKSTSTDT. The CDR3, in full, reads CASMKSTSTDTQYF. This chain joins TRBV5-1 and TRBJ2-3; D is undetermined. From the germline J gene comes the end of the CDR3, since the read stops 3 residues before it. The germline V gene encodes CDR1 SGHRS and CDR2 YFSETQ. The CDR3 totals 14 residues. V shed 6 bases and J shed 0 bases, with 11 bases lying between them.

In regard to this clone: The read comes to an end 3 residues before the CDR3 does, leaving the germline J gene to fill in the end. This chain links TRBV20-1 with TRBJ2-3; D perhaps matches TRBD1 (6 bases). Germline V gene lookup returns CDR1 DFQATT and CDR2 SNEGSKA (reference sequence). V lost 0 bases and J 6 bases, leaving 19 bases between the germline ends. The CDR3 runs to 16 residues. CDR3 sequence: CSARDIVFMGADTQYF. The CDR3 DNA, read in part, is TGCAGTGCTAGAGATATCGTGTTTATGGGGGCGGATACG.

This clone turned up a few times. The read ends 3 residues before the CDR3 terminus; that terminus is restored from the germline J gene. V usage is TRBV2 and J usage is TRBJ1-4, with a tentative D call TRBD1 (5 bases). V lost 4 bases and J 4 bases, leaving 10 bases between the germline ends. The CDR3 length is 14 residues. Germline lookup yields CDR1 SNHLY and CDR2 FYNNEI. The DNA read from the CDR3 is TGTGCCAGCAGTGTGGGCAGGGTTAATGAAAAA. Its protein is CASSVGRVNEK. The entire CDR3 reads CASSVGRVNEKLFF.

The sample holds a few counts of this clone. The read is 3 residues too short to cover the CDR3 end, so that end is filled in from the germline J gene. The chain is built from TRBV19 and TRBJ2-3, with 9 bases matching TRBD1. Trimming at V came to 5 bases and at J to 4 bases, leaving 7 bases not matched to a gene. This CDR3 region has 15 residues. Looked up from germline, CDR1 is LNHDA and CDR2 is SQIVND (reference sequence). The CDR3 spells CASSGGTGRSDTQYF. CDR3 DNA, as far as it was read: TGTGCCAGTAGTGGGGGGACAGGGCGGTCAGATACG.

There are a few counts of this clone. Read data end 3 residues before the CDR3 end; the end is taken from the germline J gene. V usage is TRBV13 and J usage is TRBJ2-3, with D uncertain. Germline V gene data show CDR1 as PRHDT and CDR2 as FYEKMQ (reference sequence). Between the trimmed V and J ends, which lost 5 bases and 3 bases, there was a span of 3 bases. The CDR3 totals 11 residues. The CDR3 protein is CASSPTDTQYF. CDR3 bases read: TGTGCCAGCAGCCCGACAGATACG.

About this clone itself: Sequencing ends 3 residues short of the CDR3 end; the germline J gene provides the rest. The chain is built from TRBV4-2 and TRBJ2-7; the D call may be TRBD1 or TRBD2 (5 bases each). Germline V gene sequence: CDR1 LGHNA, CDR2 YNFKEQ. The germline V and J ends were trimmed by 0 bases and 0 bases, with 15 bases remaining between them. The CDR3 loop spans 17 amino acids. The CDR3 is CASSQEGEGISSYEQYF. The CDR3 DNA, read in part, is TGTGCCAGCAGCCAAGAAGGTGAGGGGATTAGCTCCTACGAG.

Note on this clone: Coverage ceases 3 residues before the CDR3 finishes, and the germline J gene fills in the end. The chain links TRBV19 to TRBJ2-3, with a weak D call TRBD2 (6 bases). Deletions cut 9 bases from V and 6 bases from J, with 22 bases between. The CDR3 covers 15 residues. Germline values: CDR1 LNHDA, CDR2 SQIVND (reference sequence). CDR3 DNA (partial): TGTGCCAGCCGATACGGGGGAATTAGGGCCGATACG. As protein: CASRYGGIRADT. From start to end, the CDR3 is CASRYGGIRADTQYF.

This clone was recorded many times. The read halts 3 residues ahead of the CDR3 end, with the missing end drawn from the germline J gene. The chain combines TRBV6-1 with TRBJ2-1; 10 nucleotides line up with TRBD2. After removal of 2 bases from V and 9 bases from J, the junction contained 4 bases not matched to a gene. Germline assignment: CDR1 MNHNS and CDR2 SASEGT. The CDR3 runs 14 residues. CDR3 sequence reads: CASSELAGDTEQFF. Incomplete CDR3 DNA: TGTGCCAGCAGTGAACTAGCGGGGGACACTGAG.

A remark on this clone: The read halts 3 residues ahead of the CDR3 end, with the missing end drawn from the germline J gene. The gene calls are TRBV5-1 and TRBJ1-1; TRBD1 might be the D (5 bases). This CDR3 is 13 amino acids long. Germline CDR1 is SGHRS and CDR2 is YFSETQ. The ends were cut back, 4 bases at V and 1 base at J, with 8 bases in the middle. CDR3 in amino acids: CASSIQENTEAFF. The CDR3 DNA, read in part, is TGCGCCAGCAGCATACAGGAGAACACTGAA.

In regard to this clone: The read is 3 residues too short to cover the CDR3 end, so that end is filled in from the germline J gene. This chain joins TRBV19 and TRBJ2-3, with D perhaps TRBD1 (5 bases). CDR1 is LNHDA and CDR2 is SQIVND in the germline V gene (reference sequence). The ends were cut back, 7 bases at V and 0 bases at J, with 11 bases in the middle. The CDR3 has 14 residues. The part of the CDR3 DNA that was read is TGTGCCAGTACCCAGACAGCTAGCACAGATACG. This translates into CASTQTASTDT. The complete CDR3 reads CASTQTASTDTQYF.

The table lists this clone with a few counts. The read falls 3 residues short of the CDR3 end, and the missing part is taken from the germline J gene. This chain uses TRBV19 with TRBJ1-4, with D perhaps TRBD1 (6 bases). Germline V gene lookup returns CDR1 LNHDA and CDR2 SQIVND (reference sequence). The CDR3 length is 15 residues. Trimming took off 5 bases at V and 3 bases at J, with 13 bases between the two ends. The sequenced CDR3 bases are TGTGCCAGTAGTGACCGGACAGTGGCTAATGAAAAA. This sequence encodes CASSDRTVANEK. The complete CDR3 reads CASSDRTVANEKLFF.